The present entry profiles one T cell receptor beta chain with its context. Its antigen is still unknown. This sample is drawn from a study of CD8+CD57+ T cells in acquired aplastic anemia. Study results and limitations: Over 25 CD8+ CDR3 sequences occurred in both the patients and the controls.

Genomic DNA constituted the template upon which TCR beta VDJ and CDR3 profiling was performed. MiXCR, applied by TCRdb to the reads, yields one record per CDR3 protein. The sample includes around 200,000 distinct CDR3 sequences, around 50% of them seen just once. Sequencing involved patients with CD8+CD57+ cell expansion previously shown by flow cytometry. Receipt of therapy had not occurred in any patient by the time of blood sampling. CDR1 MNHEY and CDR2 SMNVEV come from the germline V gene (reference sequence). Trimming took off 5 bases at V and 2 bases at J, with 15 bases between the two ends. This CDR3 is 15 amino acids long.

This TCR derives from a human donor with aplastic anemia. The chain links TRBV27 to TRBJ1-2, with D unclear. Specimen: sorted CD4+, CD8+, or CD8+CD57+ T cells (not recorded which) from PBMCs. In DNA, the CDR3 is TGTGCCAGCAGTGCAAACCTCAGAGAAAACTATGGCTACACCTTC. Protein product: CASSANLRENYGYTF.